The following is a T cell receptor (beta chain) sequence with its context. Its cognate antigen is unknown. This specimen belongs to a study of shared clonotypes between healthy human individuals. Background on the study: Donors were a couple of women and three men aged 18 to 49.

Study processing details: Junction-only sequences without quality scores came from ImmunoSEQ, so filtering differed. The table came from immunoSEQ multiplex PCR; TCRdb's copy has only in-frame clones and leaves some out. V, J and clone size were drawn from that table, and D and trimming were deduced from the DNA. The sample contains about 2 million clones, approximately 95% of which appear only once. Germline assignment: CDR1 SGHVS and CDR2 FNYEAQ. This CDR3 has 15 residues. The J segment lost 6 bases and the V segment lost 5 bases, leaving 7 bases of the junction unmatched. Study outcomes and limitations: Naive subsets usually exceeded memory subsets in estimated richness. When compared with the clonotypes that were shared by all four sorted-subset donors, the non-shared clonotypes turned out to have lower generation probabilities.

CD45RO-negative cells were positively selected for CCR7, leaving out terminally differentiated effector memory CD45RA+ cells. Sequencing used naive CD8+ T cells sorted from blood. This clonotype was obtained from a young man in good health. The rearrangement uses TRBV7-6 and TRBJ1-2, with 12 bases matching TRBD1. CDR3 coding DNA: TGTGCCAGCAGCCTTCCGGGACAGGGGGCGGATGGCTACACCTTC. Its protein product is CASSLPGQGADGYTF.